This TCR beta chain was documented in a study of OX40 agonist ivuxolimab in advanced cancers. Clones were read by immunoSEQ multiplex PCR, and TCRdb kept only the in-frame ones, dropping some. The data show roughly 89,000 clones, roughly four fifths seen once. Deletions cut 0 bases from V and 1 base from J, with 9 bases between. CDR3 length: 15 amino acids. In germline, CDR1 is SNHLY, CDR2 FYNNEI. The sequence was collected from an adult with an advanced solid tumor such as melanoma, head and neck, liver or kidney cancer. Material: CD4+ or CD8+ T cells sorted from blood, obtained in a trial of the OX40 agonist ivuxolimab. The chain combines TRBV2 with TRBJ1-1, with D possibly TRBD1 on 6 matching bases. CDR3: CASSEASDRNTEAFF. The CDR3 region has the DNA TGTGCCAGCAGTGAAGCCTCGGACAGGAACACTGAAGCTTTCTTT.